This is a list of T cell receptor beta chains from one sample in a study of T cells in Graves' hyperthyroidism and ophthalmopathy. TCRdb re-called the multiplex PCR reads with MiXCR, one entry per CDR3 protein. Of about 400,000 distinct CDR3 sequences in the sample, approximately 13% are singletons; the top ten hold 9.2%. Sequencing was carried out using blood. The receptors here all came from a young woman with Graves' hyperthyroidism. Both conserved end residues are trimmed from each CDR3.

v_gene	j_gene	CDR3aa
TRBV28	TRBJ1-1	ASSGPFTEAF
TRBV28	TRBJ1-2	ASSLLGGFGYT
TRBV14	TRBJ2-3	ASSPSAVADTQY
TRBV19	TRBJ1-4	ASSMVTGGARGLF
TRBV18	TRBJ2-7	ASSRAGPGLAANEQY
TRBV6-5	TRBJ1-5	ASSYDRDTNLHSNRPQH
TRBV6-1	TRBJ2-1	ASSSNRGGAYNEQF
TRBV19	TRBJ2-5	ASKAAGQTQY
TRBV5-6	TRBJ2-5	ASSTRPSEETQY
TRBV28	TRBJ1-2	ASSFGERVLGYT
TRBV6-2/TRBV6-3	TRBJ2-7	ASTQDRGHYEQY
TRBV28	TRBJ2-3	ASSLTAETDTQY
TRBV29-1	TRBJ1-2	SVEDPGGYGYT
TRBV7-2	TRBJ2-1	ASSLEREIEQF
TRBV7-9	TRBJ2-7	ASSSFSYRSYEQY
TRBV5-1	TRBJ2-7	ASSLRVAKGHEQY
TRBV27	TRBJ2-1	ASSRRAPTVYNEQF
TRBV12-3/TRBV12-4	TRBJ1-2	ASTPGGGFLYGYT
TRBV7-9	TRBJ2-2	ASSAFKGGLTGELF
TRBV12-3/TRBV12-4	TRBJ1-4	ASSEGGRVNEKLF
TRBV29-1	TRBJ2-1	SVGHNEQF
TRBV9	TRBJ2-7	ASSVSGTGTYEQY
TRBV6-2/TRBV6-3	TRBJ1-5	ASSGTGDQPQH
TRBV10-3	TRBJ2-7	AIRALAGGGEQY
TRBV11-2	TRBJ2-3	ASSSRLARSRDTQY
TRBV6-1	TRBJ1-4	ASAWVREKLF
TRBV6-1	TRBJ2-7	ACRVAGTYEQY
TRBV7-9	TRBJ2-3	ASSVATDTQY
TRBV7-2	TRBJ1-1	ASSLRQGLAEAF
TRBV27	TRBJ2-7	ASADRYEQY
TRBV5-5	TRBJ1-5	ASSSTGDSLGQPQH
TRBV7-2	TRBJ2-3	ASSWDRVPSTDTQY
TRBV6-1	TRBJ2-1	ASTNQGGGANEQF
TRBV6-1	TRBJ1-2	ASSGMLPGHT
TRBV12-3/TRBV12-4	TRBJ1-1	ANRPGTGTEAF
TRBV2	TRBJ2-2	ASTTGGTGELL
TRBV9	TRBJ1-4	ASSVWEGAVNEKLF
TRBV12-3/TRBV12-4	TRBJ1-5	ASNLGEGPQH
TRBV28	TRBJ2-7	ASRPSTAVYEQY
TRBV18	TRBJ2-2	ASSRTDTTGELF
TRBV7-8	TRBJ1-2	ASSPAIGTAGAYGYT
TRBV27	TRBJ2-6	ASSPIWTSGANVLT
TRBV6-2/TRBV6-3	TRBJ2-1	ASSFDGDNEQF
TRBV9	TRBJ1-1	ASSVGILTGGVEAF